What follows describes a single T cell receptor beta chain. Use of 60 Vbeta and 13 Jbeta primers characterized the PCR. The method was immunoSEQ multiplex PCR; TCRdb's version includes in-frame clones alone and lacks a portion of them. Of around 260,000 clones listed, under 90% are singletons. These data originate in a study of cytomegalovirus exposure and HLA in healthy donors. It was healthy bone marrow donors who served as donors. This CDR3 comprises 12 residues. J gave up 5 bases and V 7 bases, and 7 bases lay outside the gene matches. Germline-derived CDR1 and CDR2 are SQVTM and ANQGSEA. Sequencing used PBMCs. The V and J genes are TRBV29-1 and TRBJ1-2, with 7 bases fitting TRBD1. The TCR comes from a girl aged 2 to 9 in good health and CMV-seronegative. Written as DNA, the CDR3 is TGCAGCGGGGGACAGCGGAATTATGGCTACACCTTC. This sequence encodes CSGGQRNYGYTF.